These T cell receptor beta chains were read from a single sample in a study of blood T cell repertoires in COVID-19. The method was immunoSEQ multiplex PCR; TCRdb's version includes in-frame clones alone and lacks a portion of them. Among a few hundred thousand clones, around four fifths were seen once, and the ten largest hold under 5.5%. The sequencing sample was made of peripheral blood. Source of these receptors: a man aged 55 to 70 who had recovered from COVID-19. The CDR3 runs from the conserved cysteine through the conserved F or W. Fields, in order: J gene, D gene, clone size, V gene, CDR3 DNA, CDR3 protein. A D gene is named only where the DNA matches it firmly. Size values are once, few and many counts, or a class for expanded clones, and some rows have none.

j_gene: TRBJ1-5
d_gene: -
abundance: -
v_gene: TRBV7-2
CDR3nt: TGTGCCAGCAGCTCAAGCGGGGGGCTGCCCCAGCATTTT
CDR3aa: CASSSSGGLPQHF

j_gene: TRBJ1-4
d_gene: -
abundance: -
v_gene: TRBV9
CDR3nt: TGTGCCAGCAGAGCAGACGGAGGGGAGGAAAAACTGTTTTTT
CDR3aa: CASRADGGEEKLFF

j_gene: TRBJ1-5
d_gene: -
abundance: few
v_gene: TRBV2
CDR3nt: TGTGCCAGCAGTGGGGGCAGGGTGGCAGGTCAGCCCCAGCATTTT
CDR3aa: CASSGGRVAGQPQHF

j_gene: TRBJ1-2
d_gene: -
abundance: -
v_gene: TRBV11-2
CDR3nt: TGTGCCAGCAGCTTAGCTCCGGGAGGCTATGGCTACACCTTC
CDR3aa: CASSLAPGGYGYTF

j_gene: TRBJ2-5
d_gene: -
abundance: -
v_gene: TRBV2
CDR3nt: TGTGCCAGCAGCCCCCAAGGGGTGGACCAAGAGACCCAGTACTTC
CDR3aa: CASSPQGVDQETQYF

j_gene: TRBJ2-1
d_gene: -
abundance: -
v_gene: TRBV5-6
CDR3nt: TGTGCCAGCAGCTTGAGGGTTTTAGCGACCGGGAATGAGCAGTTCTTC
CDR3aa: CASSLRVLATGNEQFF

j_gene: TRBJ2-1
d_gene: TRBD2
abundance: -
v_gene: TRBV10-3
CDR3nt: TGTGCCATCAGTGGGCTAGCGGGAGTGATGGATGAGCAGTTCTTC
CDR3aa: CAISGLAGVMDEQFF

j_gene: TRBJ1-2
d_gene: -
abundance: once
v_gene: TRBV5-6
CDR3nt: TGTGCCAGCAGCCGGGACACCAACTATGGCTACACCTTC
CDR3aa: CASSRDTNYGYTF

j_gene: TRBJ2-3
d_gene: -
abundance: once
v_gene: TRBV9
CDR3nt: TGTGCCAGCAGCCCGAATTCCGGGGAAGCTGGCACAGATACGCAGTATTTT
CDR3aa: CASSPNSGEAGTDTQYF

j_gene: TRBJ2-1
d_gene: TRBD2
abundance: once
v_gene: TRBV7-3
CDR3nt: TGTGCCAGCAGCTGGAGCGGGGGGGCCAGGGATGAGCAGTTCTTC
CDR3aa: CASSWSGGARDEQFF

j_gene: TRBJ2-3
d_gene: -
abundance: -
v_gene: TRBV10-3
CDR3nt: TGTGCCATCGGAGGCGCAGATACGCAGTATTTT
CDR3aa: CAIGGADTQYF

j_gene: TRBJ2-3
d_gene: -
abundance: -
v_gene: TRBV2
CDR3nt: TGTGCCAGCAGTGACTCTAGCACCCATACGCAGTATTTT
CDR3aa: CASSDSSTHTQYF

j_gene: TRBJ2-3
d_gene: -
abundance: -
v_gene: TRBV5-1
CDR3nt: TGCGCCAGCAGCTTGGGGTGGACAAGCACAGATACGCAGTATTTT
CDR3aa: CASSLGWTSTDTQYF

j_gene: TRBJ1-1
d_gene: -
abundance: once
v_gene: TRBV30
CDR3nt: TGTGCCTGGATACTAAAGGCACCGTTGAACACTGAAGCTTTCTTT
CDR3aa: CAWILKAPLNTEAFF

j_gene: TRBJ2-7
d_gene: -
abundance: -
v_gene: TRBV6-5
CDR3nt: TGTGCCAGCATGGGGGGCTCCTACGAGCAGTACTTC
CDR3aa: CASMGGSYEQYF

j_gene: TRBJ2-3
d_gene: -
abundance: -
v_gene: TRBV19
CDR3nt: TGTGCCAGTAGTACGGGAGCACCTAGCACAGATACGCAGTATTTT
CDR3aa: CASSTGAPSTDTQYF

j_gene: TRBJ1-2
d_gene: -
abundance: -
v_gene: TRBV3-1/TRBV3-2
CDR3nt: TGTGCCAGCAGCCAAGATCTGGCAGCGACGGTTGGCTATGGCTACACCTTC
CDR3aa: CASSQDLAATVGYGYTF

j_gene: TRBJ2-7
d_gene: TRBD2
abundance: -
v_gene: TRBV5-1
CDR3nt: TGCGCCAGCAGCTTCGGACTAGCGCCAACCTACGAGCAGTACTTC
CDR3aa: CASSFGLAPTYEQYF

j_gene: TRBJ2-3
d_gene: -
abundance: -
v_gene: TRBV5-1
CDR3nt: TGCGCCAGCAGGAGTGCGGGGGCTCAGGGAGATACGCAGTATTTT
CDR3aa: CASRSAGAQGDTQYF

j_gene: TRBJ1-5
d_gene: TRBD1
abundance: -
v_gene: TRBV27
CDR3nt: TGTGCCAGCAGTACAACAGGGGAGGAAAATCAGCCCCAGCATTTT
CDR3aa: CASSTTGEENQPQHF

j_gene: TRBJ2-7
d_gene: TRBD2
abundance: -
v_gene: TRBV7-2
CDR3nt: TGTGCCAGCAGCTTAGGGGGGACTAGCGGGATCAAATACGAGCAGTACTTC
CDR3aa: CASSLGGTSGIKYEQYF

j_gene: TRBJ2-1
d_gene: TRBD2
abundance: -
v_gene: TRBV6-5
CDR3nt: TGTGCCACCAGGACTAGCGGGTCCTACAATGAGCAGTTCTTC
CDR3aa: CATRTSGSYNEQFF

j_gene: TRBJ2-3
d_gene: -
abundance: -
v_gene: TRBV12-5
CDR3nt: TGTGCTAGTGGTTTGACCCCCCCGTCAGAAAGCACAGATACGCAGTATTTT
CDR3aa: CASGLTPPSESTDTQYF

j_gene: TRBJ2-1
d_gene: TRBD2
abundance: few
v_gene: TRBV7-9
CDR3nt: TGTGCCAGCAGCCCAGGAGCGGGAGCGGTTAATGAGCAGTTCTTC
CDR3aa: CASSPGAGAVNEQFF